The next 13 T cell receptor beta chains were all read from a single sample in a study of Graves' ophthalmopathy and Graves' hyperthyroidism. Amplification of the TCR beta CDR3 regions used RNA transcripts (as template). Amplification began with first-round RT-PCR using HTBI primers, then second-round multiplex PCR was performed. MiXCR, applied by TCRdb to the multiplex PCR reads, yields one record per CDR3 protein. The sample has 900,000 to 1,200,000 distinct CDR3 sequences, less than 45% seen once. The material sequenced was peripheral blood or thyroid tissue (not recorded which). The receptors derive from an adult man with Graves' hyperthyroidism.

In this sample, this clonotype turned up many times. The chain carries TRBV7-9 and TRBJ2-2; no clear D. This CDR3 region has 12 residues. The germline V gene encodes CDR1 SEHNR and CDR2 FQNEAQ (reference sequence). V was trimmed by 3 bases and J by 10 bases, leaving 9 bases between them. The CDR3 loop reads CASSFKGEELFF. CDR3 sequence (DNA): TGTGCCAGCAGCTTTAAGGGCGAGGAGCTGTTTTTT.

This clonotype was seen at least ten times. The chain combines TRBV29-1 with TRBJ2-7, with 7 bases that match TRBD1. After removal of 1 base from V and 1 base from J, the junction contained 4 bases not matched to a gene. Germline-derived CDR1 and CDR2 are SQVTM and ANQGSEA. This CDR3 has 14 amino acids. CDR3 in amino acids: CSVEVRDRSYEQYF. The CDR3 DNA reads TGCAGCGTTGAAGTTCGGGACAGATCCTACGAGCAGTACTTC.

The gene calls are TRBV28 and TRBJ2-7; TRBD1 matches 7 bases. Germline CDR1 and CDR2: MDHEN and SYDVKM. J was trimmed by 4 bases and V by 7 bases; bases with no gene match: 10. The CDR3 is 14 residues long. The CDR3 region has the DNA TGTGCCAGCAACCTAGGGGGCGATAATTACGAGCAGTACTTC. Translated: CASNLGGDNYEQYF. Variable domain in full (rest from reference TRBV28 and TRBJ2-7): DVKVTQSSRYLVKRTGEKVFLECVQDMDHENMFWYRQDPGLGLRLIYFSYDVKMKEKGDIPEGYSVSREKKERFSLILESASTNQTSMYLCASNLGGDNYEQYFGPGTRLTVT.

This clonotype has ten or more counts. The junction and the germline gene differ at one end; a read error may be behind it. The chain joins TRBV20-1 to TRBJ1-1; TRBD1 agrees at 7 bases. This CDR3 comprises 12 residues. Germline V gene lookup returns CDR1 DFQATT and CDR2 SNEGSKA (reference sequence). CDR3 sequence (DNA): TGCAGTGCTGGAGACAGGGACGCTGAAGCTTTCTTT. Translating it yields CSAGDRDAEAFF.

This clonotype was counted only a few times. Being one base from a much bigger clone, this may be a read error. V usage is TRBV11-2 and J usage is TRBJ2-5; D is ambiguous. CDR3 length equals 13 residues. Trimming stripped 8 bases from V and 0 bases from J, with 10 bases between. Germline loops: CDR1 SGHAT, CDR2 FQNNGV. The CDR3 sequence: CASGSLDQETQYF. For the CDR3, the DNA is TGTGCCAGCGGCTCCTTAGACCAAGAGACCCAGTACTTC.

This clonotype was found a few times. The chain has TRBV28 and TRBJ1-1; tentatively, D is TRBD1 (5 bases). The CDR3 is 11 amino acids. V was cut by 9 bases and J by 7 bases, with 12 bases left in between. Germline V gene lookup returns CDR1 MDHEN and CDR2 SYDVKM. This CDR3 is CASQGLGEAFF. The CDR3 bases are TGTGCCAGTCAGGGTCTTGGTGAAGCTTTCTTT.

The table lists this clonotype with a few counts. The chain's CDR3 is CASSQLAGGLGTQYF. The CDR3 nucleotides read TGTGCCAGCAGCCAACTAGCGGGAGGGCTAGGGACCCAGTACTTC. The rearrangement uses TRBV14 and TRBJ2-5; 12 bases are a match to TRBD2. Germline V gives CDR1 SGHDN, CDR2 FVKESK. This CDR3 is 15 amino acids long. V lost 2 bases to trimming and J lost 7 bases; unmatched junction nucleotides: 5.

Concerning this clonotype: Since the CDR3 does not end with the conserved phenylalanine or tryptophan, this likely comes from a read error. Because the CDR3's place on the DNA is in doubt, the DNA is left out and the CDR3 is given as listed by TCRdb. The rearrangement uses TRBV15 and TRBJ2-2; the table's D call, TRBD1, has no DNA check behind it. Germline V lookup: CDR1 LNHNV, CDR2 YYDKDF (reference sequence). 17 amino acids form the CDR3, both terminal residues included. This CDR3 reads CATSRPGGRGDTGELCA.

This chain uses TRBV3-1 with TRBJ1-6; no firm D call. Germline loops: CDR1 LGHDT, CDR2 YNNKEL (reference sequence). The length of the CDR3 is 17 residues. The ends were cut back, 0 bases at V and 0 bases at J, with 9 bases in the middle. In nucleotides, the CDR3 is TGTGCCAGCAGCCAAGATGGGCGGAGCTCCTATAATTCACCCCTCCACTTT. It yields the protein CASSQDGRSSYNSPLHF.

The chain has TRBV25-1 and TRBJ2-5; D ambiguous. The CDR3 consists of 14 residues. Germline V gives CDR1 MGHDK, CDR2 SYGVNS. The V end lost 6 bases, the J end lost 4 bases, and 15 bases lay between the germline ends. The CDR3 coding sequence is TGTGCCAGCAGCTTAATGGGGATTAGAGAGACCCAGTACTTC. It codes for CASSLMGIRETQYF.

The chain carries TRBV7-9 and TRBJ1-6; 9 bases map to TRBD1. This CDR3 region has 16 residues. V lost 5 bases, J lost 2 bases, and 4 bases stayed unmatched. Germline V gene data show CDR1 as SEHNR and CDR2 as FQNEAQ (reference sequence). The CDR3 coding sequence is TGTGCCAGCAGCCAGGGACAGGGCGCCTATAATTCACCCCTCCACTTT. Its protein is CASSQGQGAYNSPLHF.

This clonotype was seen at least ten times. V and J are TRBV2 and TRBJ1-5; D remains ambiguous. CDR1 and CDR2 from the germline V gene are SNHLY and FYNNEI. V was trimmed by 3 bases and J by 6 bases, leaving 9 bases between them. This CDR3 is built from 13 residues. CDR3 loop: CASSDELVQPQHF. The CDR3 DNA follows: TGTGCCAGCAGTGATGAATTGGTTCAGCCCCAGCATTTT.

CDR3 sequence reads: CSASTGLGKLFF. DNA of the CDR3: TGCAGCGCCTCGACAGGGTTGGGAAAACTGTTTTTT. This chain links TRBV29-1 with TRBJ1-4, with TRBD1 matching over 7 bases. The CDR3 extends over 12 amino acids. After removal of 7 bases from V and 10 bases from J, the junction contained 9 bases not matched to a gene. CDR1 and CDR2 (germline): SQVTM, ANQGSEA.